One and the same sample provided the 3 T cell receptor beta chains below, sequenced in a study of blood T cell repertoires in COVID-19. The data were produced by immunoSEQ multiplex PCR, yet TCRdb's version contains in-frame clones alone and is incomplete. Among around 300,000 clones listed, about 83% were seen once. Sequenced sample: PBMCs or T cells enriched from blood (not recorded which). The receptors shown here come from a woman aged 40 to 49 who had recovered from COVID-19.

The rearrangement uses TRBV11-2 and TRBJ2-7; the D gene is possibly TRBD2 (6 bases). CDR1 is SGHAT, CDR2 FQNNGV, per germline. Trimming cost V 2 bases and J 7 bases, with 21 bases left between them. This CDR3 has 16 residues. The CDR3 DNA reads as TGTGCCAGCAGCTTAAGACTACCCTCCGGAGGGAGTGAGCAGTACTTC. Its translation is CASSLRLPSGGSEQYF.

V usage is TRBV7-3 and J usage is TRBJ2-5; TRBD2 aligns across 9 bases. With 2 bases clipped from V and 7 bases from J, the junction kept 5 bases outside the gene matches. The CDR3 is made up of 14 amino acids. Germline assignment: CDR1 SGHTA and CDR2 FQGTGA. CDR3 in DNA: TGTGCCAGCAGCTTAGGACTAGCGAAGGCGACCCAGTACTTC. Amino acid sequence: CASSLGLAKATQYF.

This clone was found a few times. The germline gene is not matched at one end of the junction; a read error may be the cause. This chain connects TRBV3-1 (or the pseudogene TRBV3-2) to TRBJ1-5; D is unresolved. Germline V gene lookup returns CDR1 LGHDT and CDR2 YNNKEL (reference sequence). This CDR3 spans 13 amino acids. CDR3 nucleotide sequence: TGTGCCAGCAGTCAAGACCGGTCGGGTCCCCAGCATTTT. Translation: CASSQDRSGPQHF.